Listed here are 29 T cell receptor beta chains from one sample, sequenced in a study of regulatory T cells in long-lasting Graves disease. iRepertoire HTBI primers and Arm-PCR of CDR3 regions built TCR beta libraries. TCRdb re-analysed the multiplex PCR reads in MiXCR, keeping a single row per CDR3 protein. Here the sample spans some 490,000 distinct CDR3 sequences, 12% being singletons. Described time point: newly diagnosed GD, antithyroid drugs for less than 3 months. PBMC-extracted RNA yielded the TCR library. A further study also used this sample, focusing on T cells in Graves' hyperthyroidism and ophthalmopathy.

The sequencing here drew on peripheral blood mononuclear cells (PBMCs), taken at new diagnosis, from a patient treated with antithyroid drugs. These receptors originate from a woman in her 30s with Graves disease.

The V and J genes are TRBV29-1 and TRBJ2-3, with TRBD2 as a possible D gene (5 bases). Germline V gene sequence: CDR1 SQVTM, CDR2 ANQGSEA. The CDR3 sequence is 12 residues long. V lost 2 bases and J 6 bases, leaving 9 bases between the germline ends. CDR3 bases: TGCAGCGTTGAAATTAGAGGGGATACGCAGTATTTT. It yields the protein CSVEIRGDTQYF.

The rearrangement links TRBV10-2 to TRBJ1-5; D remains unclear. Per the germline V gene, CDR1 is WSHSY and CDR2 is SAAADI. The V gene lost 11 bases and the J gene lost 3 bases, with 26 bases spanning the gap. This CDR3 has 17 residues. The CDR3 sequence: CARSSGKGYEDNQPQHF. The CDR3 DNA is TGCGCCCGATCAAGCGGTAAGGGTTATGAGGACAATCAGCCCCAGCATTTT.

This clonotype has only a few counts. One end of the junction is discordant with germline, which a read error may explain. The chain combines TRBV28 with TRBJ2-1; TRBD2 matches 13 bases. Per germline, CDR1 MDHEN and CDR2 SYDVKM. The length of the CDR3 is 16 residues. Written as DNA, the CDR3 is TGTGCCAGCAGTTCCGGACTAGCGGGAGTCTACAGTGAGCAGTTCTTC. Its protein product is CASSSGLAGVYSEQFF.

The gene calls are TRBV7-2 and TRBJ1-1, with D possibly TRBD1 on 5 matching bases. The CDR3 is made up of 15 amino acids. Germline CDR1 and CDR2: SGHTA and FQGNSA. V was shortened by 7 bases and J by 6 bases, with 21 bases between the two germline ends. CDR3 in DNA: TGTGCCAGCAACAAAGGCGGCGGGGGTTGGGCTGAAGCTTTCTTT. It encodes CASNKGGGGWAEAFF.

This clonotype came up many times. The conserved closing phenylalanine or tryptophan is absent in this CDR3, likely reflecting a read error. This chain connects TRBV6-1 to TRBJ1-1; possibly TRBD1 for D (5 bases). The CDR3 runs to 15 residues. Looked up from germline, CDR1 is MNHNS and CDR2 is SASEGT. The ends were cut back, 7 bases at V and 0 bases at J, with 15 bases in the middle. CDR3 coding DNA: TGTGCCAGCATGCTGACAGCTTCTATGAACACTGAAGCTTTCTTG. This encodes CASMLTASMNTEAFL.

The chain recombines TRBV10-2 with TRBJ1-1, with D possibly being TRBD1 (5 bases). Looked up from germline, CDR1 is WSHSY and CDR2 is SAAADI. The ends were cut back, 2 bases at V and 4 bases at J, with 8 bases in the middle. This CDR3 has 13 amino acids. The CDR3 reads CASSEGGTTEAFF. For the CDR3, the DNA is TGCGCCAGCAGTGAGGGGGGGACCACTGAAGCTTTCTTT.

This clonotype has only a few counts. J is TRBJ2-7 and V is TRBV5-1; 8 nucleotides agree with TRBD2. The CDR3 has 15 residues. The germline V gene encodes CDR1 SGHRS and CDR2 YFSETQ. The V segment lost 2 bases and the J segment 4 bases; nucleotides outside the gene matches: 8. The CDR3 sequence: CASSFLRVAGYEQYF. The CDR3 DNA is TGCGCCAGCAGCTTTCTTCGGGTAGCGGGATACGAGCAGTACTTC.

This clonotype was seen only a few times. A much larger clone sits a single nucleotide away, making a read error possible. The chain couples TRBV2 to TRBJ2-7; a possible D gene is TRBD1 (6 bases). V lost 8 bases, J lost 7 bases, and 18 bases lay in between. This CDR3 is 13 amino acids long. Germline V gene sequence: CDR1 SNHLY, CDR2 FYNNEI. The DNA for the CDR3 is TGTGCCAGCTTCAGGGGATCTGGCTGGGAGCAGTACTTC. Translation gives CASFRGSGWEQYF.

Comment on this clonotype: This likely stems from a read error, as it lies one base from a far larger clone. This chain links TRBV2 with TRBJ2-1; D ambiguous. CDR3 length: 14 amino acids. In germline, CDR1 is SNHLY, CDR2 FYNNEI. V lost 4 bases, J lost 10 bases, and 17 bases lay in between. In nucleotides, the CDR3 is TGTGCCAGCAGTGCGGCCGGGTACCCCTACGAGCAGTTCTTC. Translated, it gives CASSAAGYPYEQFF.

The chain employs TRBV19 and TRBJ1-2; no reliable D call. CDR3 size: 15 residues. The V gene lost 4 bases and the J gene lost 4 bases, with 16 bases spanning the gap. In germline, CDR1 is LNHDA, CDR2 SQIVND (reference sequence). The CDR3 protein is CASSNPAGSSYGYTF. The CDR3 region has the DNA TGTGCCAGTAGTAATCCGGCGGGTTCTAGCTATGGCTACACCTTC.

This clonotype occurred many times. The rearrangement links TRBV28 to TRBJ1-5; weak D call: TRBD1 (6 bases). The CDR3 consists of 14 residues. Germline CDR1 and CDR2: MDHEN and SYDVKM. V gave up 6 bases and J gave up 6 bases, with 15 bases separating them. The CDR3 loop reads CASSFEQGLQPQHF. DNA for the CDR3: TGTGCCAGCAGCTTCGAACAGGGTCTTCAGCCCCAGCATTTT.

The table lists this clonotype with a few counts. This chain uses TRBV7-9 with TRBJ1-1; D call uncertain. This CDR3 is built from 14 residues. The V gene's germline CDR1 is SEHNR and CDR2 FQNEAQ (reference sequence). With 2 bases removed from V and 4 bases from J, the gap between germline ends came to 11 bases. The CDR3 region has the DNA TGTGCCAGCAGCTTATTTGGAGGTAGCACTGAAGCTTTCTTT. Translation gives CASSLFGGSTEAFF.

The sample holds many counts of this clonotype. This chain joins TRBV28 and TRBJ1-1; no reliable D call. Trimming left V 2 bases short and J 4 bases short, with 8 bases between. CDR3 length: 13 amino acids. Germline V CDR1 and CDR2: MDHEN, SYDVKM. The CDR3 region is CASSLGLSTEAFF. The CDR3 bases are TGTGCCAGCAGTTTAGGATTGAGCACTGAAGCTTTCTTT.

The table lists this clonotype with many counts. In DNA form, the CDR3 reads TGTGCCAGCAGCACCCAAGGGGGACTAGCGGGAGGGCCAAGTTGGGAGCAGTACTTC. As protein: CASSTQGGLAGGPSWEQYF. V usage is TRBV7-8 and J usage is TRBJ2-7, with 16 bases fitting TRBD2. V was clipped by 5 bases and J by 7 bases; unmatched bases: 17. This CDR3 contains 19 residues. The germline gives CDR1 SGHVS, CDR2 FQNEAQ.

V and J are TRBV7-3 and TRBJ2-2; D perhaps matches TRBD1 (6 bases). The CDR3 is made up of 13 amino acids. From germline, CDR1 is SGHTA and CDR2 FQGTGA. V was clipped by 10 bases and J by 4 bases, with 13 bases between them. CDR3 in amino acids: CATKDSPTGELFF. In DNA, the CDR3 is TGTGCCACAAAGGACAGCCCCACCGGGGAGCTGTTTTTT.

The rearrangement links TRBV11-2 to TRBJ2-1, with TRBD2 identical over 11 bases. The CDR3 has 18 amino acids. The J segment lost 2 bases and the V segment lost 5 bases, leaving 11 bases of the junction unmatched. The germline gives CDR1 SGHAT, CDR2 FQNNGV. DNA of the CDR3: TGTGCCAGCAGCACCACTGAGCCGGGACTAGCGGCCTACAATGAGCAGTTCTTC. Amino acids: CASSTTEPGLAAYNEQFF.

This clonotype was observed at least ten times. This chain uses TRBV30 with TRBJ2-1, with D perhaps TRBD1 (6 bases). Germline V gene sequence: CDR1 GTSNPN, CDR2 SVGIG (reference sequence). This CDR3 has 14 residues. V lost 2 bases to trimming and J lost 3 bases, with 11 bases between them. The CDR3 loop is CAWSRTDRYNEQFF. The CDR3 nucleotides are TGTGCCTGGAGTAGGACAGACCGCTACAATGAGCAGTTCTTC.

This clonotype was observed a few times. The chain joins TRBV7-6 to TRBJ2-1; D is perhaps TRBD2 (6 bases). In germline, CDR1 is SGHVS, CDR2 FNYEAQ. The CDR3 contains 15 residues. The V end was cut by 5 bases, the J end by 4 bases, with 15 bases between. The CDR3 loop reads CASSLLKGLYNEQFF. The DNA for the CDR3 is TGTGCCAGCAGCCTCCTTAAGGGACTGTACAATGAGCAGTTCTTC.

This clonotype was picked up many times. This chain links TRBV4-1 with TRBJ2-3, with D possibly matching TRBD2 (5 bases). The CDR3 is made up of 14 amino acids. Trimming pared 3 bases from V and 8 bases from J, leaving 15 bases between. The V gene's germline CDR1 is MGHRA and CDR2 YSYEKL. The CDR3 loop reads CASSQSGLSATQYF. In DNA, the CDR3 is TGCGCCAGCAGCCAGTCCGGACTCTCAGCTACGCAGTATTTT.

This clonotype was picked up a small number of times. The genes are TRBV7-2 and TRBJ2-7; 8 bases agree with TRBD1. CDR3 length equals 14 residues. The germline V gene has CDR1 SGHTA and CDR2 FQGNSA. J gave up 1 base and V 6 bases, and 5 bases lay outside the gene matches. The CDR3 DNA follows: TGTGCCAGCAGTAACCGGGACAGGTCCTACGAGCAGTACTTC. Residues: CASSNRDRSYEQYF.

This clonotype was observed at least ten times. The chain employs TRBV11-2 and TRBJ2-7; the D gene is possibly TRBD2 (5 bases). Trimming pared 4 bases from V and 7 bases from J, leaving 8 bases between. The CDR3 is made up of 11 amino acids. Germline V CDR1 and CDR2: SGHAT, FQNNGV. The CDR3 nucleotides are TGTGCCAGCAGCTCCGGACTTGAGCAGTACTTC. Protein sequence: CASSSGLEQYF.

In its sample, this clonotype was seen a few times. This chain's CDR3 is CASSPPTRHEQFF. The CDR3 nucleotides are TGTGCCAGCTCACCACCGACACGGCATGAGCAGTTCTTC. The chain combines TRBV18 with TRBJ2-1; no clear D. Trimming pared 0 bases from V and 8 bases from J, leaving 8 bases between. Germline V gives CDR1 KGHSH, CDR2 LQKENI. The CDR3 spans 13 residues.

As DNA, the CDR3 is TGTGCCAGCACGACAAGGGGTTACGAGCAGTACTTC. It specifies CASTTRGYEQYF. V and J are TRBV13 and TRBJ2-7; possibly TRBD1 for D (5 bases). V lost 7 bases and J 4 bases, leaving 11 bases between the germline ends. The CDR3 is 12 residues long. Germline CDR1 is PRHDT and CDR2 is FYEKMQ (reference sequence).

The chain is built from TRBV20-1 and TRBJ2-5; 12 bases fit TRBD2. V lost 7 bases, J lost 4 bases, and 4 bases stayed unmatched. In germline, CDR1 is DFQATT, CDR2 SNEGSKA (reference sequence). The CDR3 runs to 13 residues. CDR3 sequence (DNA): TGCAGTGTTACGGGACTAGCGGGAGAGACCCAGTACTTC. It specifies CSVTGLAGETQYF.

The table lists this clonotype with a few counts. The chain employs TRBV6-1 and TRBJ1-5; D might be TRBD1 (5 bases). CDR1 is MNHNS, CDR2 SASEGT, per germline. V was clipped by 4 bases and J by 7 bases, with 17 bases between them. The CDR3 has 15 residues. The CDR3 nucleotides are TGTGCCAGCAGTGCTGGGGCGGGAGCGGGACAGCCCCAGCATTTT. Its translation: CASSAGAGAGQPQHF.

This clonotype appeared many times. This sequence joins TRBV7-9 and TRBJ2-2, with 9 bases matching TRBD2. The CDR3 has 16 amino acids. Germline V gene sequence: CDR1 SEHNR, CDR2 FQNEAQ (reference sequence). V was pared by 5 bases and J by 2 bases, with 6 bases of the junction left unmatched. The CDR3, as DNA: TGTGCCAGCAGCCCCTGGACTAGCGTAAACACCGGGGAGCTGTTTTTT. It is translated as CASSPWTSVNTGELFF.

The table lists this clonotype with many counts. The rearrangement uses TRBV7-2 and TRBJ2-1; no clear D gene. This CDR3 is built from 12 residues. CDR1 and CDR2 from the germline V gene are SGHTA and FQGNSA. Trimming cost V 4 bases and J 10 bases, with 11 bases left between them. The CDR3 coding sequence is TGTGCCAGCAGCTCGTACGACCAGGAGCAGTTCTTC. Translation: CASSSYDQEQFF.

This clonotype occurred many times. The chain uses TRBV5-5 and TRBJ2-3; D could derive from TRBD1 or TRBD2 (5 bases each). The V and J ends lost 4 bases and 0 bases respectively, with 9 bases between them. This CDR3 comprises 14 residues. The V gene's germline CDR1 is SGHKS and CDR2 YYEKEE (reference sequence). The CDR3 DNA sequence: TGTGCCAGCAGCGCTTGGGGGAGCACAGATACGCAGTATTTT. Translated: CASSAWGSTDTQYF.

This clonotype was observed at least ten times. The chain carries TRBV6-9 and TRBJ1-2, with D uncertain. The length of the CDR3 is 14 residues. V lost 3 bases, J lost 4 bases, and 12 bases lay in between. Germline lookup yields CDR1 MNHGY and CDR2 SVAAGI. The CDR3 DNA is TGTGCCAGCAGTTACAAAGCACAGTTCTATGGCTACACCTTC. Its protein is CASSYKAQFYGYTF.